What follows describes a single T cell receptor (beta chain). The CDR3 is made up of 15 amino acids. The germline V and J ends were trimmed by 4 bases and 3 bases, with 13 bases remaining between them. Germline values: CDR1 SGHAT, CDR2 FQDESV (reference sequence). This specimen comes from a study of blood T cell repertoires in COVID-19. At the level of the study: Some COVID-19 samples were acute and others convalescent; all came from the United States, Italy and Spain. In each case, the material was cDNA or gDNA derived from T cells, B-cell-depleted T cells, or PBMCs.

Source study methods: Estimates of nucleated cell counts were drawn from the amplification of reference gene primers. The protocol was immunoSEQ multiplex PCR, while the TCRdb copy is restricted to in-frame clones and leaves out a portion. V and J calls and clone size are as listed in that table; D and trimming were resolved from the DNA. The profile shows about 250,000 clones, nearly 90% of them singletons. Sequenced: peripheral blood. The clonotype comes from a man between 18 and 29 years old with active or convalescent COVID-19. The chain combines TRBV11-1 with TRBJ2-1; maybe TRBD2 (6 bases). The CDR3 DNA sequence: TGTGCCAGCAGCTGGTCTGGCGGGGACTACAATGAGCAGTTCTTC. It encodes CASSWSGGDYNEQFF.